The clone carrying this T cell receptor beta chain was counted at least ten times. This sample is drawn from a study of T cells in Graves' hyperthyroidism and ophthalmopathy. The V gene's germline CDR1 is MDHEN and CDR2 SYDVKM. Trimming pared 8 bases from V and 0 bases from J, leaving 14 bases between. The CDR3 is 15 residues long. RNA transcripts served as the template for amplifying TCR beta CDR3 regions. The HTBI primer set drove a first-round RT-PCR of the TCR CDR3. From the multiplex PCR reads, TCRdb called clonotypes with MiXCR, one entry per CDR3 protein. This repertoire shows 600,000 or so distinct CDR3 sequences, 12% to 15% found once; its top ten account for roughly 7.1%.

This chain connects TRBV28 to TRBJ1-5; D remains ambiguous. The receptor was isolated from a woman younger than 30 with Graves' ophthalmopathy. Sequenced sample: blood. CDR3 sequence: CASFGRKYSNQPQHF. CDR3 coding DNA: TGTGCCAGCTTTGGCCGGAAATATAGCAATCAGCCCCAGCATTTT.